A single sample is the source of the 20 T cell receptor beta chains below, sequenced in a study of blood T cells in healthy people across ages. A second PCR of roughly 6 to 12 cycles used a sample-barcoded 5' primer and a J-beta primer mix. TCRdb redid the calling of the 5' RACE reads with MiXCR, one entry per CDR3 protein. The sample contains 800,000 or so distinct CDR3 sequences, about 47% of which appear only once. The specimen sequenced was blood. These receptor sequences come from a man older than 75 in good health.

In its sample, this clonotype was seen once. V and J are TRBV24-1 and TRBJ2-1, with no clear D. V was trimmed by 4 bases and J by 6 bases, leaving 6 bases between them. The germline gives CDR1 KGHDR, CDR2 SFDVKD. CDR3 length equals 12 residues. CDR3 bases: TGTGCCACCAGTGAAGGGCCCAATGAGCAGTTCTTC. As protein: CATSEGPNEQFF.

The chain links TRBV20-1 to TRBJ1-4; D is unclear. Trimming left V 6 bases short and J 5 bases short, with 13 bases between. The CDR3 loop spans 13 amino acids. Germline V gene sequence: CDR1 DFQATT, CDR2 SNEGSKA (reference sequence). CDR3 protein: CSAEVAANEKLFF. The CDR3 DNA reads TGCAGTGCCGAAGTGGCGGCGAATGAAAAACTGTTTTTT.

DNA for the CDR3: TGCGCCAGCAGCCAAGGGACTAGCGGGGTCAATGAGCAGTTCTTC. Translation: CASSQGTSGVNEQFF. The chain uses TRBV4-3 and TRBJ2-1, with 12 bases lining up with TRBD2. The CDR3 spans 15 residues. V trimming: 1 base; J trimming: 6 bases; junction bases outside the gene matches: 1. Germline values: CDR1 LGHNA, CDR2 YSLEER.

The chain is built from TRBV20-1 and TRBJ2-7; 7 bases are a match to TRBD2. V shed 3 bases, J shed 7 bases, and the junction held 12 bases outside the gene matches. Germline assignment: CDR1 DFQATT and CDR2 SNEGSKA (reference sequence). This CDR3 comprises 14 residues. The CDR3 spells CSARSTSDRGEQYF. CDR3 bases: TGCAGTGCTAGGTCCACTAGCGACAGAGGGGAGCAGTACTTC.

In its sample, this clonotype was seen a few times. The CDR3 region has the DNA TGCAGTGCTAGAGGGGTAGCGACGCTTACCGCAGATACGCAGTATTTT. The encoded protein is CSARGVATLTADTQYF. The chain links TRBV20-1 to TRBJ2-3; perhaps TRBD2 as D (5 bases). Germline CDR1 reads DFQATT; CDR2 reads SNEGSKA (reference sequence). V was trimmed by 1 base and J by 4 bases, leaving 18 bases between them. The CDR3 is 16 amino acids.

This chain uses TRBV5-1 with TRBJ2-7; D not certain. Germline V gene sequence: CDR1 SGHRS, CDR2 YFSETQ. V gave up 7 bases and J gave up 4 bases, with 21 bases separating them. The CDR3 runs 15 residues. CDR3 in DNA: TGCGCCAGCTCCCCTCACAACGAAAACCTTTACGAGCAGTACTTC. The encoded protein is CASSPHNENLYEQYF.

The CDR3 loop is CSVGQGYNSPLHF. The CDR3 bases are TGCAGTGTTGGGCAGGGCTATAATTCACCCCTCCACTTT. V gene TRBV20-1 combines with J gene TRBJ1-6; TRBD1 is a possible D gene (5 bases). Germline V CDR1 and CDR2: DFQATT, SNEGSKA (reference sequence). The CDR3 has 13 amino acids. Trimming cost V 7 bases and J 3 bases, with 10 bases left between them.

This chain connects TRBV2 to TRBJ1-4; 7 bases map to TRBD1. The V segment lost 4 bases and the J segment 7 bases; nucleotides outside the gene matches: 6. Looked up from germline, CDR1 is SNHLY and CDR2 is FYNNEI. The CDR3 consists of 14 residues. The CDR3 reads CASSAGGRVEKLFF. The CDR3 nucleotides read TGTGCCAGCAGTGCAGGGGGTAGGGTTGAAAAACTGTTTTTT. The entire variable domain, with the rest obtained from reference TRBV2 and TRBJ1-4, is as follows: EPEVTQTPSHQVTQMGQEVILRCVPISNHLYFYWYRQILGQKVEFLVSFYNNEISEKSEIFDDQFSVERPDGSNFTLKIRSTKLEDSAMYFCASSAGGRVEKLFFGSGTQLSVL.

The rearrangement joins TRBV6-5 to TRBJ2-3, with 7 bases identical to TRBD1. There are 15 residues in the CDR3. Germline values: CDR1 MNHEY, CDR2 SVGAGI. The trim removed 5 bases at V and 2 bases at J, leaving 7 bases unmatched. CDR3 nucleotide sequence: TGTGCCAGCAGTCGACAGGGTTCTAACACAGATACGCAGTATTTT. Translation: CASSRQGSNTDTQYF.

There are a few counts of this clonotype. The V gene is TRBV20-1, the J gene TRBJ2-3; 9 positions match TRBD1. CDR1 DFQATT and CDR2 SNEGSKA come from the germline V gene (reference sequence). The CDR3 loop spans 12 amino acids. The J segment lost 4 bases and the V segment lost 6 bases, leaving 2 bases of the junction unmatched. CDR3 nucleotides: TGCAGTGCGGGACAGGGCTCAGATACGCAGTATTTT. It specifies CSAGQGSDTQYF.

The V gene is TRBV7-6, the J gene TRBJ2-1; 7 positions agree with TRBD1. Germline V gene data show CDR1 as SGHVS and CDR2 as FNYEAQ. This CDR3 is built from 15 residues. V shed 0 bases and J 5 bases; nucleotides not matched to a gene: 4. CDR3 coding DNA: TGTGCCAGCAGCTTAGCAGGGACAGAACACAATGAGCAGTTCTTC. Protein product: CASSLAGTEHNEQFF.

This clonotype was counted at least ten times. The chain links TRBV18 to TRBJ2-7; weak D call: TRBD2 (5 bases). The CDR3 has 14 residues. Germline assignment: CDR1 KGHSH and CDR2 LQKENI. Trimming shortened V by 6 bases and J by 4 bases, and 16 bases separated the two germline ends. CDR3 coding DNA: TGTGCCAGCTCTACCACCGGGGAAAGATACGAGCAGTACTTC. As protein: CASSTTGERYEQYF.

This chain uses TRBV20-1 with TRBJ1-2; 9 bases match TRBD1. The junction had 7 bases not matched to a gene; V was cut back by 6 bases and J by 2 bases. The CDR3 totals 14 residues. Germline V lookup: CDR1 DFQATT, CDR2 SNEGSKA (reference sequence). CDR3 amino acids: CSAINRGPNYGYTF. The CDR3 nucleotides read TGCAGTGCAATCAACAGGGGGCCGAACTATGGCTACACCTTC.

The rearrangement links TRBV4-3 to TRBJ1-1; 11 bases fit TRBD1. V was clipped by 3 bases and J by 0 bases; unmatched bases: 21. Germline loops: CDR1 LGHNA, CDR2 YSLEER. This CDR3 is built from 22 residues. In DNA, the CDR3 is TGCGCCAGCAGCCACGTAACACCGGTCCCCGGGACAGGGGGTATTGTGAACACTGAAGCTTTCTTT. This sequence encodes CASSHVTPVPGTGGIVNTEAFF.

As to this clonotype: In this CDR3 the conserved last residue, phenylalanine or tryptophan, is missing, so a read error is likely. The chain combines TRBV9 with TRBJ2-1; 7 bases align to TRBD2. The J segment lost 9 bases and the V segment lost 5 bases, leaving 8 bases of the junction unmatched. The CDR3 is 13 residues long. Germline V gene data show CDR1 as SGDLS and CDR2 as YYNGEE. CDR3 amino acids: CASSLTSMSEQFL. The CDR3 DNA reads TGTGCCAGCAGTTTGACTAGCATGAGTGAGCAGTTCTTA.

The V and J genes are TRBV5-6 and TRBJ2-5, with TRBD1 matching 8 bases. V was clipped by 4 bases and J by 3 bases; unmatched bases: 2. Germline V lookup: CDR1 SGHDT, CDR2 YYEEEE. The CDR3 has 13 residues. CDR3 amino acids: CASSLTGEETQYF. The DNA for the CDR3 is TGTGCCAGCAGCCTGACAGGGGAAGAGACCCAGTACTTC.

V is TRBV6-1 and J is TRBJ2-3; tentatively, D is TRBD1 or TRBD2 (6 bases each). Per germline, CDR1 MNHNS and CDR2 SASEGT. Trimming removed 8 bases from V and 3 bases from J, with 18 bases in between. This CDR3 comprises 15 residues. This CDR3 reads CASPPRGDNTDTQYF. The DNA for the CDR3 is TGTGCCAGCCCCCCGAGGGGGGACAATACAGATACGCAGTATTTT.

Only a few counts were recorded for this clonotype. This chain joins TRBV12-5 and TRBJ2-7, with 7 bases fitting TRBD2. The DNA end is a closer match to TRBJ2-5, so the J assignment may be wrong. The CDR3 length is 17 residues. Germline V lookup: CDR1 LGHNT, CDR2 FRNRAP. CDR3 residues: CASASLFRGGGAETQYF. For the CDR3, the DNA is TGTGCTAGTGCTAGCCTATTTCGCGGGGGAGGCGCAGAGACCCAGTACTTC.

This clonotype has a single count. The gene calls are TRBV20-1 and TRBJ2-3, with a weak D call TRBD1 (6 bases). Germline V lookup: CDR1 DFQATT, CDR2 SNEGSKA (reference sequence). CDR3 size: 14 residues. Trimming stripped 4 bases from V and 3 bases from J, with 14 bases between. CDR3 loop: CSANRDQQTDTQYF. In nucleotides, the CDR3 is TGCAGTGCTAACAGGGACCAGCAGACAGATACGCAGTATTTT.

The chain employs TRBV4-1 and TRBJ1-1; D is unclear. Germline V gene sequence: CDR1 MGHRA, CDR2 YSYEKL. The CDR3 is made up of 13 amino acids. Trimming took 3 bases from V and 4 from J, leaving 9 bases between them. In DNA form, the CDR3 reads TGCGCCAGCAGCCAGGCGTTTGCCACTGAAGCTTTCTTT. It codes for CASSQAFATEAFF.